This TCR beta chain was retrieved from a study of T cell responses to AZD1222 COVID-19 vaccine. Measured with immunoSEQ multiplex PCR; TCRdb has only the in-frame clones, and not every one. The data show about 110,000 clones, roughly nine tenths seen once. Study findings and constraints: Elevations in Spike-specific TCR breadth and depth followed administration of two AZD1222 doses.

Remarks on this clone: Its target is not known.

The origin of this receptor is an adult in good health. The sample consisted of peripheral blood, taken on day 0 of AZD1222 vaccination.

The DNA of the CDR3 is TGTGCCACCAGCAGAGATCTTAGCAGGAATGAGCAGTTCTTC. Its translation is CATSRDLSRNEQFF. This chain connects TRBV15 to TRBJ2-1; D remains unclear. The CDR3 has 14 amino acids. Germline V gene data show CDR1 as LNHNV and CDR2 as YYDKDF (reference sequence). Deletions cut 0 bases from V and 7 bases from J, with 10 bases between. Drawing the rest from reference TRBV15 and TRBJ2-1, the complete variable domain is DAMVIQNPRYQVTQFGKPVTLSCSQTLNHNVMYWYQQKSSQAPKLLFHYYDKDFNNEADTPDNFQSRRPNTSFCFLDIRSPGLGDTAMYLCATSRDLSRNEQFFGPGTRLTVL.